This paragraph reports one T cell receptor (beta chain). Its target is unknown. These data originate in a study of T cells in Graves' hyperthyroidism and ophthalmopathy. The V end was cut by 1 base, the J end by 1 base, with 21 bases between. The CDR3 totals 19 residues. The germline CDR1 and CDR2 sequences are SEHNR and FQNEAQ (reference sequence). Amplification targeted TCR beta CDR3 regions from RNA transcripts. TCR CDR3 regions were first amplified by RT-PCR with HTBI primers. TCRdb redid the calling of the multiplex PCR reads with MiXCR, one entry per CDR3 protein. The sample has more than 300,000 distinct CDR3 sequences; about a sixth are singletons. Study observations and caveats: Ophthalmopathy, which appeared later, was predicted by the model a median about 6 months before onset.

This TCR was recovered from a woman in her twenties or thirties with Graves' hyperthyroidism that later progressed to Graves' ophthalmopathy. The sample was blood. J is TRBJ2-3 and V is TRBV7-9; possible D gene TRBD1, 6 bases. The CDR3: CASSLDEPHWGPRTDTQYF. CDR3 coding DNA: TGTGCCAGCAGCTTAGACGAGCCGCATTGGGGGCCCCGCACAGATACGCAGTATTTT.